A selection of T cell receptor beta chains follows, all from one sample in a study of T cell responses to AZD1222 COVID-19 vaccine. Libraries were prepared by immunoSEQ multiplex PCR; TCRdb keeps only in-frame clonotypes and omits some of them. The sample lists over 120,000 clones; around 84% were seen once. The material sequenced was peripheral blood, taken 28 days after the second AZD1222 dose. These receptor sequences come from an adult who received the AZD1222 COVID-19 vaccine. The CDR3 runs from the conserved cysteine through the conserved F or W. A D gene is named only where the DNA matches it firmly. Clone sizes are given selectively: once, few, many, or a class where the clone is expanded.

>.|.|TRBV5-4|TRBJ2-3
TGTGCCAGCAGCTTGGCGGGGCTCACAGATACGCAGTATTTT
CASSLAGLTDTQYF
>.|TRBD1|TRBV7-9|TRBJ1-2
TGTGCCAGCAGCCTCTCACAGGGGAATCCGGGCTACACCTTC
CASSLSQGNPGYTF
>.|.|TRBV4-1|TRBJ2-2
TGCGCCAGCAGCCAACCTGTCCAGAACACCGGGGAGCTGTTTTTT
CASSQPVQNTGELFF
>.|.|TRBV9|TRBJ2-7
TGTGCCAGCAGCCTAGGACAGATGACTTTCTACGAGCAGTACTTC
CASSLGQMTFYEQYF
>.|.|TRBV19|TRBJ1-5
TGTGCCAGTAGTGCCCTAGTACCATCGGCCCTGGCTCAGCCCCAGCATTTT
CASSALVPSALAQPQHF
>.|TRBD2|TRBV10-3|TRBJ2-6
TGTGCCAATGCGGGGGCTGGGGCCAACGTCCTGACTTTC
CANAGAGANVLTF
>.|.|TRBV7-8|TRBJ2-5
TGTGCCAGCAGCCTATTGATGACGCAGCAAGAGACCCAGTACTTC
CASSLLMTQQETQYF
>.|TRBD1|TRBV5-4|TRBJ2-7
TGTGCCAGCAGCCCGGTGGGACAGGGGGCCTACGAGCAGTACTTC
CASSPVGQGAYEQYF
>.|.|TRBV19|TRBJ2-7
TGTGCCAGTAGTATAAACCTCGGCAGGGGCCGGTACGAGCAGTACTTC
CASSINLGRGRYEQYF
>.|.|TRBV7-2|TRBJ2-7
TGTGCCAGCAGCTTAGGATTCCAGCGGGCTTCCTACGAGCAGTACTTC
CASSLGFQRASYEQYF
>.|.|TRBV7-6|TRBJ2-2
TGTGCCAGCAGTTTTCAGACGAACACCGGGGAGCTGTTTTTT
CASSFQTNTGELFF
>.|TRBD2|TRBV5-1|TRBJ2-7
TGCGCCAGTTCGACTAGCGGTACCTACGAGCAGTACTTC
CASSTSGTYEQYF
>.|TRBD2|TRBV6-2/TRBV6-3|TRBJ2-7
TGTGCCAGCAGTTACCTGAGGACTAGCGGGAGATACGAGCAGTACTTC
CASSYLRTSGRYEQYF
>.|TRBD2|TRBV7-6|TRBJ2-1
TGTGCCAGCAGCTTAAATATCTTGAGGACTAGCGGGAGAGTCAATGAGCAGTTCTTC
CASSLNILRTSGRVNEQFF
>.|.|TRBV28|TRBJ2-3
TGTGCCAGCAGTTGGGGCAGGGGCACAGATACGCAGTATTTT
CASSWGRGTDTQYF
>.|.|TRBV5-6|TRBJ2-7
TGTGCCAGCAGCTTGCGTGGGGTATACGAGCAGTACTTC
CASSLRGVYEQYF
>.|.|TRBV6-5|TRBJ2-5
TGTGCCGGTCGGGGGGCGGGGGCCGCTCAAGAGACCCAGTACTTC
CAGRGAGAAQETQYF
>.|TRBD1|TRBV23-1|TRBJ1-3
TGCGCCAGGGCGGACAGGGGGGAAACCATATATTTT
CARADRGETIYF
>.|.|TRBV6-5|TRBJ1-2
TGTGCCAGCAGTTACGCTGGCGGCTACACCTTC
CASSYAGGYTF
>few|.|TRBV14|TRBJ1-1
TGTGCCAGCAGCCTCACTAAGATGGGGGACCTGAACACTGAAGCTTTCTTT
CASSLTKMGDLNTEAFF
>.|TRBD2|TRBV11-2|TRBJ2-7
TGTGCCAGCAGCCCGCCGGCTAGCGGGGCATCCTACGAGCAGTACTTC
CASSPPASGASYEQYF
>.|.|TRBV21-1|TRBJ1-2
TGTGCCAGCAGCAAAGTTTGGGGGGCTTGGGGCTACACCTTC
CASSKVWGAWGYTF
>.|TRBD2|TRBV7-6|TRBJ2-1
TGTGCCAGCAGCCCTAGGACTAGCGGGGGGGCGACTTACAATGAGCAGTTCTTC
CASSPRTSGGATYNEQFF
>.|.|TRBV5-1|TRBJ1-1
TGCGCCAGCAGCTTCGTGCAGGGAGGGAGCACTGAAGCTTTCTTT
CASSFVQGGSTEAFF
>once|.|TRBV6-2/TRBV6-3|TRBJ1-2
TGTGCCAGCAGTTACTCGGGGGCCCTGCGGGGCTACACCTTC
CASSYSGALRGYTF
>.|.|TRBV7-9|TRBJ1-3
TGTGCCAGCAGCTTAATCGCGGGAGGGGCCTCTGGAAACACCATATATTTT
CASSLIAGGASGNTIYF
>few|.|TRBV28|TRBJ2-7
TGTGCCAGCAGTTTTGGGAGTTCGTGGGTTCATAGCTCCTACGAGCAGTACTTC
CASSFGSSWVHSSYEQYF
>.|.|TRBV4-1|TRBJ2-1
TGCGCCAGCAGCCAAGTCAGGGGACAATACAATGAGCAGTTCTTC
CASSQVRGQYNEQFF
>.|TRBD1|TRBV29-1|TRBJ2-1
TGCAGCGCTGGACAGGGGAGTGGCAATGAGCAGTTCTTC
CSAGQGSGNEQFF
>.|TRBD2|TRBV3-1/TRBV3-2|TRBJ2-7
TGTGCCAGCAGCCAAGAAGGGCTAGCGGGGTACGACTACGAGCAGTACTTC
CASSQEGLAGYDYEQYF
>.|.|TRBV6-5|TRBJ1-6
TGTGCCAGCAGTTACGCGGGACACAATAATTCACCCCTCCACTTT
CASSYAGHNNSPLHF
>.|.|TRBV19|TRBJ1-5
TGTGCCAGCCTACCTCCCGGGAACTATCAGCCCCAGCATTTT
CASLPPGNYQPQHF
>once|TRBD1|TRBV5-6|TRBJ1-6
TGTGCCAGCAGGGACAGGACCTTTCCGGGTTCACCCCTCCACTTT
CASRDRTFPGSPLHF
>.|.|TRBV7-8|TRBJ1-1
TGTGCCAGCAGCTTACATTTCCCGGACACTGAAGCTTTCTTT
CASSLHFPDTEAFF
>.|.|TRBV5-4|TRBJ1-1
TGTGCCAGCAGCTTCCAAGTCACAGCCACTGAAGCTTTCTTT
CASSFQVTATEAFF
>.|TRBD2|TRBV3-1/TRBV3-2|TRBJ2-7
TGTGCCAGCAGCCAAGATGTTAGCGGGGGGCACTACGAGCAGTACTTC
CASSQDVSGGHYEQYF
>.|.|TRBV11-2|TRBJ2-7
TGTGCCAGCAGCCCCGCCGGGAGCTACGAGCAGTACTTC
CASSPAGSYEQYF
>.|TRBD1|TRBV2|TRBJ2-4
TGTGCCAGCAGTCCTCGACAGGGGGCTGGAAACATTCAGTACTTC
CASSPRQGAGNIQYF
>.|.|TRBV27|TRBJ1-4
TGTGCCAGCAGTTTGAAGATTAATGAAAAACTGTTTTTT
CASSLKINEKLFF
>.|.|TRBV15|TRBJ2-7
TGTGCCACCAGCAGAGGCGGGACAAACTACGAGCAGTACTTC
CATSRGGTNYEQYF
>once|TRBD2|TRBV18|TRBJ2-7
TGTGCCAGCTCCCCTCCAGCGGGAGACTACGAGCAGTACTTC
CASSPPAGDYEQYF
>.|.|TRBV6-5|TRBJ1-6
TGTGCCAGCAGTTACTCGGCAGACTTAAATTCACCCCTCCACTTT
CASSYSADLNSPLHF
>few|.|TRBV5-1|TRBJ2-3
TGCGCCAGCAGCTTGGAACGGCACGAGGGTCCGCCAACAGATACGCAGTATTTT
CASSLERHEGPPTDTQYF
>.|.|TRBV7-9|TRBJ2-5
TGTGCCAGCAGCTTAGACCGGGCCACCCAAGAGACCCAGTACTTC
CASSLDRATQETQYF
>.|TRBD2|TRBV5-4|TRBJ2-1
TGTGCCAGCAGCTTGCCGCTTATTAGCGGGAATTATTATTACAATGAGCAGTTCTTC
CASSLPLISGNYYYNEQFF
>.|.|TRBV11-2|TRBJ1-2
TGTGCCAGCAGCTTTCCCCAGGGGCCGGACTATGGCTACACCTTC
CASSFPQGPDYGYTF
>.|.|TRBV6-4|TRBJ1-2
TGTGCCAGCAGTGGCCCCCCTGGGAAGGCTAACTATGGCTACACCTTC
CASSGPPGKANYGYTF
>.|.|TRBV19|TRBJ1-1
TGTGCCAGTAGTACGCAGGGGAACACTGAAGCTTTCTTT
CASSTQGNTEAFF
>.|.|TRBV28|TRBJ2-3
TGTGCCAGCAGTTTCGGCAGCCTAGATACGCAGTATTTT
CASSFGSLDTQYF
>few|TRBD1|TRBV9|TRBJ2-1
TGTGCCAGCAGCGGACAGGGCCATGAGCAGTTCTTC
CASSGQGHEQFF
>.|TRBD2|TRBV19|TRBJ2-2
TGTGCCAGTAGTATATTTAAGCGGGGGGGACTTAACACCGGGGAGCTGTTTTTT
CASSIFKRGGLNTGELFF